One and the same sample provided the 25 T cell receptor beta chains below, sequenced in a study of blood T cell repertoires in COVID-19. Only in-frame clones appear in the TCRdb table, and some are missing; sequencing was by immunoSEQ multiplex PCR. The repertoire consists of 90,000 to 110,000 clones, with approximately 90% occurring once and the leading ten covering approximately 1.1%. The sequenced material came from peripheral blood. All receptors derive from a human donor in a cohort sampled during active COVID-19.

This clone has only one observation. V gene TRBV6-5 combines with J gene TRBJ1-2; unclear D gene. V lost 8 bases to trimming and J lost 2 bases, with 12 bases between them. Germline values: CDR1 MNHEY, CDR2 SVGAGI. This CDR3 comprises 13 residues. The CDR3 DNA is TGTGCCAGCTCTAGGTTACGGAACTATGGCTACACCTTC. It encodes CASSRLRNYGYTF.

This clone was observed a single time. The V call is TRBV5-6, the J call TRBJ1-1; D is perhaps TRBD1 (5 bases). V was pared by 4 bases and J by 10 bases, with 17 bases between. CDR3 length: 13 residues. The V gene's germline CDR1 is SGHDT and CDR2 YYEEEE. CDR3 residues: CASSPGGGKRAFF. DNA for the CDR3: TGTGCCAGCAGCCCCGGGGGGGGGAAAAGAGCTTTCTTT.

The chain links TRBV29-1 to TRBJ1-2; D not resolved. The V end was cut by 4 bases, the J end by 5 bases, with 17 bases between. The CDR3 is made up of 14 amino acids. Germline CDR1 reads SQVTM; CDR2 reads ANQGSEA. In nucleotides, the CDR3 is TGCAGCGTTGCCCCTTATCAAGATACTTATGGCTACACCTTC. This encodes CSVAPYQDTYGYTF.

This chain uses TRBV6-6 with TRBJ1-2; weak D call: TRBD1 (5 bases). The CDR3 runs to 14 residues. From germline, CDR1 is MNHNY and CDR2 SVGAGI (reference sequence). V was cut by 6 bases and J by 0 bases, with 11 bases left in between. Written as DNA, the CDR3 is TGTGCCAGCAGACGACAGCTAGCTAACTATGGCTACACCTTC. Its translation: CASRRQLANYGYTF.

This chain uses TRBV19 with TRBJ2-7, with D uncertain. Germline loops: CDR1 LNHDA, CDR2 SQIVND (reference sequence). The CDR3 spans 16 residues. Deletions cut 0 bases from V and 4 bases from J, with 16 bases between. Here the CDR3 DNA reads TGTGCCAGTAGTATAGACGTGGGCAGCCTTGGGTACGAGCAGTACTTC. It is translated as CASSIDVGSLGYEQYF.

The table lists this clone with a count of one. The J gene is TRBJ2-1, the V gene TRBV4-1; maybe TRBD1 (7 bases). The germline CDR1 and CDR2 sequences are MGHRA and YSYEKL. With 4 bases removed from V and 7 bases from J, the gap between germline ends came to 26 bases. CDR3 length equals 18 residues. The CDR3 bases are TGCGCCAGCAGCCTCCGAGGGGGCAAGACTAGGCCCTTGAATGAGCAGTTCTTC. This gives the protein CASSLRGGKTRPLNEQFF.

The chain recombines TRBV4-1 with TRBJ1-1, with 8 bases lining up with TRBD1. Germline V CDR1 and CDR2: MGHRA, YSYEKL. The junction had 15 bases not matched to a gene; V was cut back by 3 bases and J by 0 bases. The CDR3 length is 19 residues. The CDR3 DNA is TGCGCCAGCAGCCATACGACAGGGGCCAAGCTTGTTCTGAACACTGAAGCTTTCTTT. Its protein is CASSHTTGAKLVLNTEAFF.

This sequence joins TRBV19 and TRBJ1-3; 8 nucleotides match TRBD1. From germline, CDR1 is LNHDA and CDR2 SQIVND (reference sequence). The CDR3 consists of 16 residues. The trim removed 6 bases at V and 0 bases at J, leaving 7 bases unmatched. The CDR3 is CASRNPGGDSGNTIYF. CDR3 coding DNA: TGTGCCAGTAGGAACCCAGGGGGCGACTCTGGAAACACCATATATTTT.

The count of this clone is one. The V and J genes are TRBV5-1 and TRBJ1-4, with 11 bases lining up with TRBD1. The germline V gene has CDR1 SGHRS and CDR2 YFSETQ. CDR3 length: 16 amino acids. V lost 4 bases and J lost 8; bases outside the gene matches: 10. The CDR3, as DNA: TGCGCCAGCAGCCCCGGAATTGGGACAGGGGGAGAAAAACTGTTTTTT. Protein sequence: CASSPGIGTGGEKLFF. The whole variable domain, filled in from reference TRBV5-1 and TRBJ1-4, reads KAGVTQTPRYLIKTRGQQVTLSCSPISGHRSVSWYQQTPGQGLQFLFEYFSETQRNKGNFPGRFSGRQFSNSRSEMNVSTLELGDSALYLCASSPGIGTGGEKLFFGSGTQLSVL.

This chain joins TRBV2 and TRBJ1-2; D may be TRBD1 (6 bases). V was cut by 1 base and J by 5 bases, with 14 bases left in between. The CDR3 length is 15 residues. CDR1 SNHLY and CDR2 FYNNEI come from the germline V gene. Written as DNA, the CDR3 is TGTGCCAGCAGTGAAGGGACAGCAACTAGGTATGGCTACACCTTC. Translation: CASSEGTATRYGYTF.

This chain joins TRBV27 and TRBJ2-7; 9 nucleotides align to TRBD1. Germline CDR1 MNHEY, CDR2 SMNVEV (reference sequence). This CDR3 has 16 residues. V shed 6 bases, J shed 1 base, and the junction held 10 bases outside the gene matches. The CDR3 bases are TGTGCCAGCAGAGCCCCCGGGACAGGGTTGTCCTACGAGCAGTACTTC. Residues: CASRAPGTGLSYEQYF.

This chain uses TRBV7-3 with TRBJ2-2, with a tentative D call TRBD2 (6 bases). The CDR3 runs 15 residues. V lost 0 bases to trimming and J lost 6 bases, with 11 bases between them. CDR1 is SGHTA and CDR2 is FQGTGA in the germline V gene. CDR3 DNA: TGTGCCAGCAGCTTAACATCTAGCGCCGCCGGGGAGCTGTTTTTT. This sequence encodes CASSLTSSAAGELFF. The full variable domain, in which reference TRBV7-3 and TRBJ2-2 provide the parts outside the CDR3, is GAGVSQTPSNKVTEKGKYVELRCDPISGHTALYWYRQSLGQGPEFLIYFQGTGAADDSGLPNDRFFAVRPEGSVSTLKIQRTERGDSAVYLCASSLTSSAAGELFFGEGSRLTVL.

The CDR3 nucleotides read TGTGCCAGCAGCTTAGCGCCGGGACAGGGGCCCTACGAGCAGTACTTC. Its protein product is CASSLAPGQGPYEQYF. V usage is TRBV7-2 and J usage is TRBJ2-7; the match to TRBD1 covers 10 bases. From germline, CDR1 is SGHTA and CDR2 FQGNSA. The CDR3 runs 16 residues. With V trimmed by 0 bases and J by 2 bases, 4 bases remained unmatched.

This chain uses TRBV20-1 with TRBJ2-7; 9 nucleotides line up with TRBD1. Germline CDR1 DFQATT, CDR2 SNEGSKA (reference sequence). CDR3 size: 12 residues. V shed 3 bases and J 4 bases; nucleotides not matched to a gene: 1. CDR3 loop: CSASGQGYEQYF. The CDR3 nucleotides are TGCAGTGCTAGTGGACAGGGGTACGAGCAGTACTTC.

This clone was recorded once. The rearrangement links TRBV28 to TRBJ1-1; D is possibly TRBD1 (5 bases). This CDR3 region has 16 residues. Trimming cost V 3 bases and J 4 bases, with 18 bases left between them. Germline CDR1 MDHEN, CDR2 SYDVKM. The DNA of the CDR3 is TGTGCCAGCAGTTTCCCCGCCGGGGGGATAAGCACTGAAGCTTTCTTT. Amino acid sequence: CASSFPAGGISTEAFF.

The chain is built from TRBV15 and TRBJ2-2; maybe TRBD1 (5 bases). V was cut by 0 bases and J by 6 bases, with 11 bases left in between. Germline V lookup: CDR1 LNHNV, CDR2 YYDKDF (reference sequence). CDR3 length equals 15 residues. CDR3 DNA sequence: TGTGCCACCAGCAGAGATAGGGGTCAGGCCGGGGAGCTGTTTTTT. Translating it yields CATSRDRGQAGELFF. Full variable domain (rest looked up from reference TRBV15 and TRBJ2-2): DAMVIQNPRYQVTQFGKPVTLSCSQTLNHNVMYWYQQKSSQAPKLLFHYYDKDFNNEADTPDNFQSRRPNTSFCFLDIRSPGLGDTAMYLCATSRDRGQAGELFFGEGSRLTVL.

The rearrangement links TRBV6-1 to TRBJ1-1; no clear D gene. V lost 2 bases and J lost 9, with 16 bases in between. CDR1 is MNHNS, CDR2 SASEGT, per germline. The CDR3 covers 14 residues. DNA of the CDR3: TGTGCCAGCAGTGAAAACGCACCCGGGATTAAAGCTTTCTTT. Encoded protein: CASSENAPGIKAFF.

The chain links TRBV19 to TRBJ2-2; maybe TRBD2 (5 bases). The V end lost 8 bases, the J end lost 6 bases, and 22 bases lay between the germline ends. CDR1 is LNHDA, CDR2 SQIVND, per germline (reference sequence). CDR3 length: 16 amino acids. CDR3 residues: CASQTLPGRGPGELFF. The CDR3 nucleotides are TGTGCCAGTCAAACTTTGCCGGGCCGAGGGCCCGGGGAGCTGTTTTTT. The full variable domain, rest sourced from reference TRBV19 and TRBJ2-2, is DGGITQSPKYLFRKEGQNVTLSCEQNLNHDAMYWYRQDPGQGLRLIYYSQIVNDFQKGDIAEGYSVSREKKESFPLTVTSAQKNPTAFYLCASQTLPGRGPGELFFGEGSRLTVL.

The V call is TRBV5-1, the J call TRBJ1-1; 9 nucleotides match TRBD1. CDR1 is SGHRS and CDR2 is YFSETQ in the germline V gene. Trimming cost V 4 bases and J 6 bases; bases outside gene matches: 10. This CDR3 is 15 amino acids long. The CDR3 sequence: CASSPRTGVTSEAFF. The CDR3, as DNA: TGCGCCAGCAGCCCAAGGACAGGGGTGACATCTGAAGCTTTCTTT.

The chain carries TRBV19 and TRBJ1-5, with 10 positions matching TRBD1. Germline CDR1 reads LNHDA; CDR2 reads SQIVND (reference sequence). The CDR3 totals 16 residues. J lost 2 bases, V lost 4 bases, and 5 bases had no gene match. The CDR3 loop is CASSRKGTGGNQPQHF. CDR3 DNA sequence: TGTGCCAGTAGTAGGAAGGGGACAGGGGGCAATCAGCCCCAGCATTTT.

The DNA of the CDR3 is TGTGCCACCAGCAGAGCGGGACAGGCGGGCGAGCAGTACTTC. Translated: CATSRAGQAGEQYF. The J gene is TRBJ2-7, the V gene TRBV15; TRBD1 matches 8 bases. Germline CDR1 is LNHNV and CDR2 is YYDKDF (reference sequence). This CDR3 has 14 residues. The V and J ends lost 1 base and 6 bases, in that order; junction bases with no gene match: 5.

The gene calls are TRBV6-4 and TRBJ1-2, with TRBD1 identical over 8 bases. The V and J ends lost 0 bases and 6 bases, in that order; junction bases with no gene match: 12. The CDR3 is 17 residues long. CDR1 and CDR2 from the germline V gene are MRHNA and SNTAGT. Written as DNA, the CDR3 is TGTGCCAGCAGTGACTCCCCTGAGCAGGGGGCGATCAATGGCTACACCTTC. Translation gives CASSDSPEQGAINGYTF.

V is TRBV15 and J is TRBJ2-7, with TRBD1 matching 11 bases. The V gene end was trimmed by 3 bases and the J gene end by 4 bases; junction bases not matched to a gene: 2. In germline, CDR1 is LNHNV, CDR2 YYDKDF (reference sequence). The CDR3 contains 14 residues. CDR3 residues: CATSRDRGLYEQYF. The CDR3 DNA reads TGTGCCACCAGCAGGGACAGGGGGCTATACGAGCAGTACTTC. Based on the CDR3 plus reference TRBV15 and TRBJ2-7, the full variable domain is DAMVIQNPRYQVTQFGKPVTLSCSQTLNHNVMYWYQQKSSQAPKLLFHYYDKDFNNEADTPDNFQSRRPNTSFCFLDIRSPGLGDTAMYLCATSRDRGLYEQYFGPGTRLTVT.

This chain links TRBV12-3 or TRBV12-4 with TRBJ2-3, with unresolved D. The CDR3 has 11 amino acids. The V and J ends lost 5 bases and 10 bases respectively, with 10 bases between them. CDR3 protein: CASSPDNAQYF. As DNA, the CDR3 is TGTGCCAGCAGTCCCGACAACGCGCAGTATTTT.

The J gene is TRBJ2-6, the V gene TRBV4-3; 11 nucleotides line up with TRBD2. Germline lookup yields CDR1 LGHNA and CDR2 YSLEER. This CDR3 has 17 residues. The trim removed 5 bases at V and 0 bases at J, leaving 3 bases unmatched. CDR3 in DNA: TGCGCCAGCAGCTACGGACTAGCGGGCTCTGGGGCCAACGTCCTGACTTTC. The encoded protein is CASSYGLAGSGANVLTF.